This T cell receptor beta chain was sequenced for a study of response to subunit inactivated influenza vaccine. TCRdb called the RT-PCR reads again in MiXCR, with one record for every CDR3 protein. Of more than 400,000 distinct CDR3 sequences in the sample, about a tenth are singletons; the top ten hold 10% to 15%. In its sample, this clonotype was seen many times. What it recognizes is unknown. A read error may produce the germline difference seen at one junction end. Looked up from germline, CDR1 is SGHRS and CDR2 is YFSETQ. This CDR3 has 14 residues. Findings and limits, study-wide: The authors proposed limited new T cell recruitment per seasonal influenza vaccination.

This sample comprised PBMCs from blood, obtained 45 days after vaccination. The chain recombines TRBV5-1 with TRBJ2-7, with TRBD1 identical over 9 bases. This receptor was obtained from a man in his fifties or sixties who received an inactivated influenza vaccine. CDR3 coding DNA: TGTGCCAGCAGCTTAGGGACAGGGACCTACGAGCAGTACTTC. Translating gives CASSLGTGTYEQYF.